This T cell receptor (beta chain) was recorded in a study of neoadjuvant anti-PD-1 for oral cavity cancer. The overall study: Before surgery, most patients got three to four biweekly 3 mg/kg nivolumab doses.

Turning to this clone: Its antigen is unknown.

Assay used: immunoSEQ multiplex PCR; TCRdb lists only in-frame clones, some missing. The sample contains roughly 23,000 clones, 40% to 50% of which appear only once. Time point in this sample: after neoadjuvant nivolumab, at surgical resection. Study observations and caveats: Pretreatment Treg/Th17 ratio correlated inversely with post-treatment tumor clonality. Each response group had just a few patients in TCR analyses.

The material sequenced was tumor tissue, taken after nivolumab (anti-PD-1) treatment. The source of this sequence is a person aged 40-85 years with oral cavity squamous cell carcinoma.

CDR3 in amino acids: CASSLVDSPLHF. The CDR3 DNA sequence: TGTGCCAGCAGCTTGGTTGATTCACCCCTCCACTTT. The gene calls are TRBV5-5 and TRBJ1-6; no clear D gene. The V end was cut by 0 bases, the J end by 8 bases, with 3 bases between. There are 12 residues in the CDR3. Germline V lookup: CDR1 SGHKS, CDR2 YYEKEE (reference sequence).